This T cell receptor (beta chain) emerged from a study of human T cells and chemical hapten exposure. Study-wide results and limits: Large CDR3 similarity clusters arose significantly more often from expanded TCRs than from controls.

Between the trimmed V and J ends, which lost 8 bases and 10 bases, there was a span of 9 bases. The CDR3 is 10 amino acids. Germline CDR1 reads MNHEY; CDR2 reads SMNVEV (reference sequence). Time point indicated: patch test 1, 2 weeks after DPC sensitization. Treatment given: therapeutic diphenylcyclopropenone sensitization with weekly scalp DPC. Unfractionated whole blood yielded total RNA. There are many counts of this clonotype. Its antigen remains unknown. The library tagged individual cDNA molecules with unique molecular identifiers. From the RACE reads, TCRdb called clonotypes with MiXCR, one entry per CDR3 protein. The sample records 42,000 or so distinct CDR3 sequences, just under 4% being singletons.

Source: whole blood, taken in connection with sensitization to the hapten diphenylcyclopropenone (DPC). The chain is built from TRBV27 and TRBJ1-5; perhaps TRBD1 as D (5 bases). This receptor was identified in a man aged 50 or older with alopecia areata. Some clones in this sample may be carry-over from other donors' samples. CDR3 DNA sequence: TGTGCCAGCGGGGCCCGACCCCAGCATTTT. Protein: CASGARPQHF.